The clone carrying this T cell receptor (beta chain) was seen a few times. The antigen is unknown. cDNA libraries for TCR alpha and TCR beta, carrying sample barcodes and UMIs, came from 5'RACE with constant-segment primers. TCRdb used MiXCR to reprocess the 5' RACE reads, holding one entry per CDR3 protein. The sample consists of 150,000 to 200,000 distinct CDR3 sequences, roughly 12% of them appearing once. Trimming removed 4 bases at V and 10 bases at J, with 17 bases between. This CDR3 has 15 amino acids. These data belong to a study of T-cell memory formation after mild COVID-19. Study-level information: Across donors, TCR clusters were largely donor specific. Study-level results: Among clones peaking at day 37 in the second wave, SARS-CoV-2 specificity remained unconfirmed.

Input material: PBMCs or a T cell subset sorted from them (not recorded which). V is TRBV12-3 or TRBV12-4 and J is TRBJ1-6; maybe TRBD1 (6 bases). This sequence was found in a man aged 18 to 35 who had mild COVID-19 (a few samples of this study predate the infection). Cell type and time point are not known. CDR3 nucleotide sequence: TGTGCCAGCAGTTCAAGACGGGGGCGGCGGTCACCCCTCCACTTT. It translates to CASSSRRGRRSPLHF.